These 20 T cell receptor beta chains were all obtained from the same sample, sequenced in a study of beta chain features in type 1 diabetes. Study-level results: TCRB CDR3s from Type 1 diabetes patients were moderately but significantly shorter in all four CD4+ subsets.

Every bit of the isolated RNA underwent reverse transcription, so sequencing read expressed TCRB transcripts. Clones were sequenced by immunoSEQ multiplex PCR, and TCRdb holds only the in-frame ones, with some missing. The table records roughly 400,000 clones, about 10% of them present only once. Their recognized antigens are unknown. Input material: central memory CD4+ T cells from blood. The receptors derive from a man aged 25-40 years with type 1 diabetes.

The CDR3 region is CASSPRRLNYGYTF. The CDR3 DNA follows: TGTGCCAGCAGTCCCCGACGGCTTAACTATGGCTACACCTTC. The chain joins TRBV27 to TRBJ1-2; unclear D gene. V shed 5 bases and J shed 1 base, with 11 bases lying between them. Germline CDR1 MNHEY, CDR2 SMNVEV (reference sequence). The CDR3 runs to 14 residues.

The chain recombines TRBV7-2 with TRBJ2-7, with TRBD1 matching over 8 bases. CDR3 length: 14 amino acids. V lost 4 bases to trimming and J lost 1 base; unmatched junction nucleotides: 3. From germline, CDR1 is SGHTA and CDR2 FQGNSA. CDR3 in DNA: TGTGCCAGCAGCTCGCAGGGGGCATCCTACGAGCAGTACTTC. It yields the protein CASSSQGASYEQYF. Based on the CDR3 plus reference TRBV7-2 and TRBJ2-7, the full variable domain is GAGVSQSPSNKVTEKGKDVELRCDPISGHTALYWYRQSLGQGLEFLIYFQGNSAPDKSGLPSDRFSAERTGGSVSTLTIQRTQQEDSAVYLCASSSQGASYEQYFGPGTRLTVT.

This clone occurred a few times. J is TRBJ2-5 and V is TRBV4-2; the match to TRBD2 covers 8 bases. The CDR3 has 20 amino acids. Germline V CDR1 and CDR2: LGHNA, YNFKEQ. Trimming removed 3 bases from V and 2 bases from J; junction bases left unmatched: 20. The CDR3 spells CASSHVRPGGTSGWQETQYF. CDR3 DNA: TGTGCCAGCAGCCATGTAAGGCCGGGTGGAACTAGCGGATGGCAAGAGACCCAGTACTTC.

This rearrangement joins TRBV6-5 to TRBJ1-2; D gene unclear. V was clipped by 6 bases and J by 4 bases, with 12 bases between them. The CDR3 extends over 13 amino acids. Germline CDR1 and CDR2: MNHEY and SVGAGI. The CDR3 region has the DNA TGTGCCAGCAGCCAAAATAGAGGCTATGGCTACACCTTC. As protein: CASSQNRGYGYTF.

The chain carries TRBV5-4 and TRBJ1-2; tentative D call: TRBD1 (6 bases). The CDR3 extends over 16 amino acids. V was trimmed by 4 bases and J by 4 bases, leaving 20 bases between them. In germline, CDR1 is SGHNT, CDR2 YYREEE (reference sequence). CDR3 amino acids: CASSQTGRFPLYGYTF. DNA of the CDR3: TGTGCCAGCAGCCAGACAGGCCGATTTCCCCTCTATGGCTACACCTTC. The complete variable domain, with remaining parts taken from reference TRBV5-4 and TRBJ1-2, reads ETGVTQSPTHLIKTRGQQVTLRCSSQSGHNTVSWYQQALGQGPQFIFQYYREEENGRGNFPPRFSGLQFPNYSSELNVNALELDDSALYLCASSQTGRFPLYGYTFGSGTRLTVV.

This clone has more than one count but fewer than ten. CDR3 loop: CASRWQGPDTQYF. CDR3 in DNA: TGTGCCAGCAGATGGCAGGGGCCAGATACGCAGTATTTT. This chain joins TRBV6-1 and TRBJ2-3, with D possibly TRBD1 on 6 matching bases. With 6 bases removed from V and 4 bases from J, the gap between germline ends came to 11 bases. The CDR3 spans 13 residues. Germline V gene sequence: CDR1 MNHNS, CDR2 SASEGT.

This clone came up a few times. The V and J genes are TRBV10-3 and TRBJ2-5, with 12 bases matching TRBD2. The germline gives CDR1 ENHRY, CDR2 SYGVKD. V shed 6 bases and J 2 bases; nucleotides not matched to a gene: 13. CDR3 length: 18 residues. The CDR3 loop is CAIRPHLAGGPGQETQYF. In DNA, the CDR3 is TGTGCCATCAGACCACACCTAGCGGGAGGGCCTGGGCAAGAGACCCAGTACTTC.

The chain is built from TRBV5-4 and TRBJ2-2; 9 bases map to TRBD2. Germline values: CDR1 SGHNT, CDR2 YYREEE (reference sequence). The V segment lost 4 bases and the J segment 3 bases; nucleotides outside the gene matches: 4. There are 15 residues in the CDR3. The CDR3 here is CASSLRLADTGELFF. CDR3 nucleotide sequence: TGTGCCAGCAGCCTGAGACTAGCGGACACCGGGGAGCTGTTTTTT.

V gene TRBV6-1 combines with J gene TRBJ2-3; 7 bases map to TRBD1. Losses at the gene ends were 6 bases for V and 8 bases for J; bases not matched to a gene: 5. Germline CDR1 is MNHNS and CDR2 is SASEGT. This CDR3 is built from 12 residues. The CDR3 sequence is CASSRQGVTQYF. The CDR3 DNA is TGTGCCAGCAGCCGACAGGGAGTTACGCAGTATTTT.

This clone was seen only a few times. V is TRBV7-2 and J is TRBJ2-7; D gene ambiguous. CDR1 and CDR2 from the germline V gene are SGHTA and FQGNSA. V was cut by 1 base and J by 2 bases, with 9 bases left in between. This CDR3 spans 14 amino acids. CDR3 region: CASSLDSPAYEQYF. The CDR3, as DNA: TGTGCCAGCAGCTTAGACAGCCCAGCCTACGAGCAGTACTTC.

V usage is TRBV6-1 and J usage is TRBJ1-2, with D unresolved. This CDR3 has 13 amino acids. V was cut by 4 bases and J by 0 bases, with 6 bases left in between. Per the germline V gene, CDR1 is MNHNS and CDR2 is SASEGT. CDR3 protein: CASSADTNYGYTF. The CDR3, as DNA: TGTGCCAGCAGTGCCGATACTAACTATGGCTACACCTTC.

This clone was recorded a few times. The junction differs from germline at one of its ends, possibly a read error. V and J are TRBV4-1 and TRBJ1-5; no clear D gene. Germline CDR1 and CDR2: MGHRA and YSYEKL. CDR3 size: 14 residues. CDR3 protein: CASSQGLLGQPQHF. In DNA form, the CDR3 reads TGTGCCAGCAGCCAAGGGCTTTTGGGTCAGCCCCAGCATTTT.

The sample holds a few counts of this clone. The chain couples TRBV7-2 to TRBJ2-1; no firm D call. The V and J ends lost 1 base and 3 bases respectively, with 4 bases between them. CDR3 length equals 13 residues. Looked up from germline, CDR1 is SGHTA and CDR2 is FQGNSA. CDR3 residues: CASSLEIYNEQFF. CDR3 nucleotides: TGTGCCAGCAGCTTAGAGATCTACAATGAGCAGTTCTTC.

This clone has more than one count but fewer than ten. The chain carries TRBV5-1 and TRBJ1-2; maybe TRBD1 (5 bases). The V and J ends lost 0 bases and 6 bases respectively, with 15 bases between them. Germline loops: CDR1 SGHRS, CDR2 YFSETQ. The CDR3 covers 15 residues. CDR3 DNA: TGCGCCAGCAGCTTGGAGGGACTCCGGGGGAATGGCTACACCTTC. Protein sequence: CASSLEGLRGNGYTF.

V is TRBV5-1 and J is TRBJ2-7, with TRBD1 matching over 8 bases. Per the germline V gene, CDR1 is SGHRS and CDR2 is YFSETQ. The CDR3 is made up of 15 amino acids. Losses at the gene ends were 0 bases for V and 3 bases for J; bases not matched to a gene: 5. CDR3 amino acids: CASSLGMTGVYEQYF. As DNA, the CDR3 is TGCGCCAGCAGCTTGGGAATGACAGGGGTCTACGAGCAGTACTTC.

The genes are TRBV6-6 and TRBJ2-7; possibly TRBD2 for D (6 bases). Trimming took off 1 base at V and 5 bases at J, with 12 bases between the two ends. This CDR3 is built from 14 residues. Germline V lookup: CDR1 MNHNY, CDR2 SVGAGI (reference sequence). The CDR3 DNA is TGTGCCAGCAGTTACTATGGAGGGGAGAACGAGCAGTACTTC. It encodes CASSYYGGENEQYF.

This clone was seen more than once but under ten times. The chain uses TRBV19 and TRBJ2-5; 14 bases agree with TRBD2. V shed 3 bases, J shed 4 bases, and the junction held 4 bases outside the gene matches. CDR1 is LNHDA, CDR2 SQIVND, per germline (reference sequence). The CDR3 runs to 16 residues. CDR3 in DNA: TGTGCCAGTAGTATCCTCGGACTAGCGGGAGGAGAGACCCAGTACTTC. Residues: CASSILGLAGGETQYF.

The chain combines TRBV4-2 with TRBJ2-7; 7 nucleotides line up with TRBD1. CDR3 length equals 15 residues. V was clipped by 0 bases and J by 3 bases; unmatched bases: 5. From germline, CDR1 is LGHNA and CDR2 YNFKEQ. The chain's CDR3 is CASSQDNRGNYEQYF. DNA of the CDR3: TGTGCCAGCAGCCAAGATAACAGGGGAAACTACGAGCAGTACTTC.

This clone was counted between two and nine times. The chain uses TRBV9 and TRBJ2-7; TRBD2 agrees at 11 bases. Looked up from germline, CDR1 is SGDLS and CDR2 is YYNGEE. This CDR3 is built from 16 residues. The J segment lost 3 bases and the V segment lost 3 bases, leaving 8 bases of the junction unmatched. CDR3: CASSASLAGDYYEQYF. The DNA for the CDR3 is TGTGCCAGCAGCGCATCACTAGCGGGAGATTACTACGAGCAGTACTTC.

This rearrangement joins TRBV9 to TRBJ2-2; 15 bases fit TRBD2. CDR1 SGDLS and CDR2 YYNGEE come from the germline V gene. The CDR3 has 18 amino acids. Germline trimming cut 4 bases from V and 5 bases from J; bases unmatched to any gene: 9. CDR3 bases: TGTGCCAGCAGCCTCGGGACTAGCGGGAGGAGGTTAACCGGGGAGCTGTTTTTT. It encodes CASSLGTSGRRLTGELFF.